The entry below describes one T cell receptor (beta chain). Naive CD8 cells lacked CD45RO and underwent positive selection for CCR7, leaving out terminally differentiated effector memory CD45RA+ cells. Healthy and HIV-negative, the adult donors had no recent acute infections or vaccinations. The protocol was immunoSEQ multiplex PCR, while the TCRdb copy is restricted to in-frame clones and leaves out a portion. Here the sample spans about 2 million clones, just under 95% being singletons. The V end lost 8 bases, the J end lost 3 bases, and 10 bases lay between the germline ends. The CDR3 covers 13 residues. Germline CDR1 is MNHEY and CDR2 is SMNVEV (reference sequence). This specimen comes from a study of shared clonotypes between healthy human individuals.

The sample consisted of naive CD8+ T cells sorted from blood. The chain employs TRBV27 and TRBJ2-2; D uncertain. The TCR sequence derives from a man aged 18 to 35 in good health. The CDR3 DNA follows: TGTGCCAGCGCCTATCGGGACACCGGGGAGCTGTTTTTT. Translating it yields CASAYRDTGELFF.